These 10 T cell receptor beta chains originate from one sample sequenced in a study of T cells in Graves' hyperthyroidism and ophthalmopathy. Amplification of TCR beta CDR3 regions was performed using RNA transcripts as template. With the HTBI primer set, the TCR CDR3 went through a first round of RT-PCR. TCRdb ran MiXCR on the multiplex PCR reads and lists one entry per CDR3 protein. Counted here are about 840,000 distinct CDR3 sequences, about 38% occurring once; the ten biggest clones make up more than 7%. The specimen sequenced was blood. The origin of the receptors is a man aged 18 to 30 with Graves' hyperthyroidism.

This clonotype was detected many times. V is TRBV7-9 and J is TRBJ2-5; no firm D call. This CDR3 is built from 13 residues. V was trimmed by 1 base and J by 4 bases, leaving 7 bases between them. CDR1 is SEHNR and CDR2 is FQNEAQ in the germline V gene (reference sequence). CDR3 residues: CASSLDRLETQYF. CDR3 DNA: TGTGCCAGCAGCTTAGATCGGTTAGAGACCCAGTACTTC.

This clonotype was observed many times. The chain employs TRBV7-9 and TRBJ1-1; D is ambiguous. V was shortened by 5 bases and J by 4 bases, with 14 bases between the two germline ends. Germline lookup yields CDR1 SEHNR and CDR2 FQNEAQ (reference sequence). The CDR3 is 14 residues long. The DNA of the CDR3 is TGTGCCAGCAGCATCTCATCCCCGAGCACTGAAGCTTTCTTT. The encoded protein is CASSISSPSTEAFF.

This clonotype was recorded a few times. V usage is TRBV9 and J usage is TRBJ1-5; D not resolved. There are 15 residues in the CDR3. Trimming left V 4 bases short and J 4 bases short, with 15 bases between. CDR1 is SGDLS, CDR2 YYNGEE, per germline. The CDR3 DNA reads as TGTGCCAGCAGCCAAGATCCAACACGGAATCAGCCCCAGCATTTT. Residues: CASSQDPTRNQPQHF.

The chain uses TRBV29-1 and TRBJ1-5; D gene ambiguous. V shed 4 bases and J shed 6 bases, with 19 bases lying between them. This CDR3 region has 15 residues. From germline, CDR1 is SQVTM and CDR2 ANQGSEA. The CDR3 nucleotides are TGCAGCGTTGGATGGGGATCTGACGCGGGTCAGCCCCAGCATTTT. Translated, it gives CSVGWGSDAGQPQHF.

The chain couples TRBV15 to TRBJ1-1; no reliable D call. Germline V CDR1 and CDR2: LNHNV, YYDKDF (reference sequence). The V end was cut by 6 bases, the J end by 2 bases, with 10 bases between. This CDR3 region has 13 residues. The CDR3 region is CATRAGFNTEAFF. CDR3 DNA: TGTGCCACCAGGGCGGGGTTCAACACTGAAGCTTTCTTT. Looking up the rest from reference TRBV15 and TRBJ1-1 gives the full variable domain: DAMVIQNPRYQVTQFGKPVTLSCSQTLNHNVMYWYQQKSSQAPKLLFHYYDKDFNNEADTPDNFQSRRPNTSFCFLDIRSPGLGDTAMYLCATRAGFNTEAFFGQGTRLTVV.

This clonotype was detected ten times or more. The chain links TRBV5-1 to TRBJ2-7, with a weak D call TRBD1 (6 bases). The CDR3 covers 11 residues. The ends were cut back, 3 bases at V and 7 bases at J, with 8 bases in the middle. The germline gives CDR1 SGHRS, CDR2 YFSETQ. Written as DNA, the CDR3 is TGCGCCAGCAGCTCAGGGGTTGAGCAGTACTTC. Amino acids: CASSSGVEQYF.

In its sample, this clonotype was seen a few times. The chain links TRBV11-3 to TRBJ2-2; D gene ambiguous. Looked up from germline, CDR1 is SGHNT and CDR2 is YENEEA. The CDR3 has 13 amino acids. Trimming removed 6 bases from V and 4 bases from J, with 9 bases in between. CDR3 sequence: CASSFDTTGELFF. The CDR3 nucleotides are TGTGCCAGCAGTTTCGACACCACCGGGGAGCTGTTTTTT.

V usage is TRBV10-3 and J usage is TRBJ2-5; tentatively, D is TRBD2 (5 bases). CDR1 and CDR2 from the germline V gene are ENHRY and SYGVKD. Between the trimmed V and J ends, which lost 10 bases and 1 base, there was a span of 16 bases. The CDR3 sequence is 14 residues long. The CDR3 spells CASSQTGIQETQYF. The CDR3 nucleotides read TGTGCCAGCAGCCAAACGGGGATCCAAGAGACCCAGTACTTC.

This clonotype was recorded a few times. This sequence joins TRBV2 and TRBJ2-2; 8 bases match TRBD1. This CDR3 has 15 residues. J was trimmed by 8 bases and V by 3 bases; bases with no gene match: 8. Germline V gene data show CDR1 as SNHLY and CDR2 as FYNNEI. DNA for the CDR3: TGTGCCAGCAGTGAGCTCGGGACAGGCGGTGGGGAGCTGTTTTTT. It codes for CASSELGTGGGELFF.

The count of this clonotype is one. The rearrangement uses TRBV2 and TRBJ1-2; 7 nucleotides line up with TRBD1. The germline CDR1 and CDR2 sequences are SNHLY and FYNNEI. There are 12 residues in the CDR3. Trimming cost V 9 bases and J 5 bases; bases outside gene matches: 6. CDR3 protein: CARTGTAYGYTF. CDR3 nucleotides: TGTGCCAGAACCGGGACAGCGTATGGCTACACCTTC. Supplemented by reference TRBV2 and TRBJ1-2, the full variable domain reads EPEVTQTPSHQVTQMGQEVILRCVPISNHLYFYWYRQILGQKVEFLVSFYNNEISEKSEIFDDQFSVERPDGSNFTLKIRSTKLEDSAMYFCARTGTAYGYTFGSGTRLTVV.